Included here is one T cell receptor beta chain sequence, with context. The antigen is not known. The data derive from a study of OX40 agonist ivuxolimab in advanced cancers. Study in general: Patients received the agonistic anti-OX40 (CD134) antibody ivuxolimab. It was permissible to have had prior anti-PD-1, anti-PD-L1 or anti-CTLA-4 therapy, and around 41% had some. Partial responses were recorded for three patients, including one with hepatocellular carcinoma and two with cutaneous melanoma.

Broader study findings: Average numbers of expanded clones were greater in CD8+ T cells than in CD4+.

Sequencing used immunoSEQ multiplex PCR; TCRdb keeps in-frame clones, though not all of them. The sample has approximately 45,000 clones; 90% to 95% are singletons. Trimming shortened V by 6 bases and J by 8 bases, and 10 bases separated the two germline ends. Germline loops: CDR1 SEHNR, CDR2 FQNEAQ (reference sequence). The CDR3 has 12 residues. J is TRBJ1-4 and V is TRBV7-9, with D tentatively TRBD1 (5 bases). The clonotype originates from an adult with an advanced solid tumor such as melanoma, head and neck, liver or kidney cancer. Sample: CD4+ or CD8+ T cells sorted from blood, taken in a trial of the OX40 agonist ivuxolimab. In DNA form, the CDR3 reads TGTGCCAGCAGAGTGGGGCCGGAAAAACTGTTTTTT. This codes for CASRVGPEKLFF.